The 28 T cell receptor beta chains below all came from one sample that was sequenced in a study of T cell repertoires in cytomegalovirus infection. TCRdb called the reads again in MiXCR, with one record for every CDR3 protein. The sample includes 450,000 to 600,000 distinct CDR3 sequences, 42% of them seen just once. No antigen is known for these receptors. The source was cultured PBMCs, collected from culture after CMV antigen stimulation. The receptors here all came from a human donor in good health (CMV status not recorded). Some clones in this sample may be carry-over from other donors' samples.

The chain combines TRBV12-3 or TRBV12-4 with TRBJ1-2; possible D gene TRBD1, 5 bases. This CDR3 comprises 14 residues. Deletions cut 7 bases from V and 0 bases from J, with 12 bases between. The CDR3 region has the DNA TGTGCCAGCACCAGGGACCGCTCTAACTATGGCTACACCTTC. Protein sequence: CASTRDRSNYGYTF.

This chain connects TRBV15 to TRBJ1-5, with unresolved D. The CDR3 extends over 15 amino acids. Looked up from germline, CDR1 is LNHNV and CDR2 is YYDKDF (reference sequence). V was pared by 4 bases and J by 6 bases, with 16 bases between. The CDR3 coding sequence is TGTGCCACCAGCATCTCCGGGGTTCGAACTCAGCCCCAGCATTTT. As protein: CATSISGVRTQPQHF.

This clonotype occurred a few times. V usage is TRBV6-1 and J usage is TRBJ2-6; D remains ambiguous. CDR1 and CDR2 from the germline V gene are MNHNS and SASEGT. The CDR3 sequence is 15 residues long. Trimming took 4 bases from V and 0 from J, leaving 7 bases between them. The CDR3 bases are TGTGCCAGCAGTGCGGGCGACTCTGGGGCCAACGTCCTGACTTTC. Protein sequence: CASSAGDSGANVLTF.

The gene calls are TRBV7-9 and TRBJ2-5; TRBD1 matches 9 bases. This CDR3 region has 16 residues. V shed 2 bases and J 6 bases; nucleotides not matched to a gene: 10. Germline CDR1 and CDR2: SEHNR and FQNEAQ (reference sequence). CDR3 residues: CASSLPPTGGWKTQYF. Here the CDR3 DNA reads TGTGCCAGCAGCTTACCCCCGACAGGGGGATGGAAGACCCAGTACTTC.

The V call is TRBV12-3 or TRBV12-4, the J call TRBJ1-1; TRBD1 matches 7 bases. The junction had 5 bases not matched to a gene; V was cut back by 7 bases and J by 0 bases. The CDR3 extends over 14 amino acids. The DNA of the CDR3 is TGTGCCAGCAACGGAGGGGGCATGAACACTGAAGCTTTCTTT. Its protein product is CASNGGGMNTEAFF.

The chain couples TRBV6-5 to TRBJ2-2; 9 nucleotides agree with TRBD2. With V trimmed by 7 bases and J by 3 bases, 9 bases remained unmatched. The CDR3 length is 16 residues. Germline V lookup: CDR1 MNHEY, CDR2 SVGAGI. The CDR3 is CASTMGLAGYTGELFF. The CDR3 DNA sequence: TGTGCCAGCACGATGGGGCTAGCGGGATACACCGGGGAGCTGTTTTTT.

The J gene is TRBJ1-1, the V gene TRBV6-2 or TRBV6-3; possibly TRBD1 for D (5 bases). The V end lost 6 bases, the J end lost 6 bases, and 14 bases lay between the germline ends. Per germline, CDR1 MNHEY and CDR2 SVGEGT. The CDR3 is 13 amino acids. The CDR3 coding sequence is TGTGCCAGCAGGGACTGGGGGTTGGCTGAAGCTTTCTTT. Its protein is CASRDWGLAEAFF.

The gene calls are TRBV28 and TRBJ2-7, with no clear D. V lost 5 bases to trimming and J lost 3 bases, with 8 bases between them. The CDR3 consists of 12 residues. Germline loops: CDR1 MDHEN, CDR2 SYDVKM. CDR3 in DNA: TGTGCCAGCAGTCGGAAGAACTACGAGCAGTACTTC. It encodes CASSRKNYEQYF.

This chain connects TRBV6-1 to TRBJ2-1; TRBD2 matches 10 bases. Germline CDR1 MNHNS, CDR2 SASEGT. CDR3 length equals 16 residues. The J segment lost 7 bases and the V segment lost 0 bases, leaving 6 bases of the junction unmatched. DNA of the CDR3: TGTGCCAGCAGTGAAGCGGGGCTAGCGGGAGAGAATGAGCAGTTCTTC. Its translation: CASSEAGLAGENEQFF.

This rearrangement joins TRBV12-3 or TRBV12-4 to TRBJ2-7, with a tentative D call TRBD1 (6 bases). This CDR3 has 13 amino acids. V dropped 5 bases and J dropped 4 bases, with 12 bases sitting between them. The CDR3, as DNA: TGTGCCAGCAGTAGGGACACTTATTACGAGCAGTACTTC. Translating it yields CASSRDTYYEQYF.

The V call is TRBV4-1, the J call TRBJ2-3, with TRBD2 as a possible D gene (6 bases). Trimming removed 5 bases at V and 2 bases at J, with 17 bases between. Germline V gene sequence: CDR1 MGHRA, CDR2 YSYEKL. The CDR3 contains 16 residues. The CDR3 spells CASSLAGSSYTDTQYF. CDR3 DNA: TGCGCCAGCAGCTTAGCCGGGAGCTCCTACACAGATACGCAGTATTTT.

V gene TRBV12-3 or TRBV12-4 combines with J gene TRBJ2-7; 10 positions match TRBD2. The CDR3 loop spans 15 amino acids. V dropped 6 bases and J dropped 3; count of bases not matched to a gene: 8. The CDR3, as DNA: TGTGCCAGCAGGTTCGGACTAGCGGAAATCTACGAGCAGTACTTC. Its translation is CASRFGLAEIYEQYF.

This clonotype was recorded once. This chain connects TRBV10-3 to TRBJ2-7; no clear D. Trimming removed 6 bases at V and 4 bases at J, with 16 bases between. Per the germline V gene, CDR1 is ENHRY and CDR2 is SYGVKD. This CDR3 is 14 amino acids long. The DNA of the CDR3 is TGTGCCATCAGGGATCCCGGTCAAAAGTACGAGCAGTACTTC. The encoded protein is CAIRDPGQKYEQYF.

This CDR3 reads CASSLMEESTEAFF. CDR3 bases: TGTGCCAGCAGCTTAATGGAAGAGAGCACTGAAGCTTTCTTT. This chain joins TRBV7-9 and TRBJ1-1; D remains ambiguous. Deletions cut 2 bases from V and 4 bases from J, with 11 bases between. The CDR3 has 14 amino acids. Germline lookup yields CDR1 SEHNR and CDR2 FQNEAQ (reference sequence). The complete variable domain, with remaining parts taken from reference TRBV7-9 and TRBJ1-1, reads DTGVSQNPRHKITKRGQNVTFRCDPISEHNRLYWYRQTLGQGPEFLTYFQNEAQLEKSRLLSDRFSAERPKGSFSTLEIQRTEQGDSAMYLCASSLMEESTEAFFGQGTRLTVV.

This clonotype was found once. The chain uses TRBV4-3 and TRBJ2-7; TRBD1 agrees at 7 bases. Germline CDR1 reads LGHNA; CDR2 reads YSLEER. This CDR3 spans 14 amino acids. The V gene end was trimmed by 3 bases and the J gene end by 9 bases; junction bases not matched to a gene: 11. Here the CDR3 DNA reads TGCGCCAGCAGCCAGGGGGACAGCCCGTTTAGGCAGTACTTC. Residues: CASSQGDSPFRQYF.

This clonotype was detected a few times. V usage is TRBV7-2 and J usage is TRBJ2-1; TRBD1 or TRBD2 may be the D gene (5 bases each). The V gene's germline CDR1 is SGHTA and CDR2 FQGNSA. The germline V and J ends were trimmed by 5 bases and 5 bases, with 7 bases remaining between them. The CDR3 contains 12 residues. The CDR3 region is CASSRDHNEQFF. Written as DNA, the CDR3 is TGTGCCAGCAGCCGGGACCACAATGAGCAGTTCTTC.

This clonotype was counted once. The genes are TRBV6-2 or TRBV6-3 and TRBJ2-1; D might be TRBD2 (5 bases). The germline gives CDR1 MNHEY, CDR2 SVGEGT. The V and J ends lost 4 bases and 7 bases respectively, with 20 bases between them. The length of the CDR3 is 16 residues. The CDR3 DNA reads TGTGCCAGCAGTTCTCGGGGTTCAAGACGGGGTAATGAGCAGTTCTTC. Protein sequence: CASSSRGSRRGNEQFF.

V and J are TRBV20-1 and TRBJ2-1; TRBD2 matches 14 bases. The CDR3 runs 17 residues. Trimming took 6 bases from V and 5 from J; bases not matched to a gene: 12. CDR1 is DFQATT, CDR2 SNEGSKA, per germline (reference sequence). The CDR3 DNA is TGCAGTGCCCCGGGACTAGCGGGAGCTCAGACTAACAATGAGCAGTTCTTC. Its translation: CSAPGLAGAQTNNEQFF.

This chain connects TRBV11-2 to TRBJ2-5, with TRBD2 matching over 12 bases. Germline lookup yields CDR1 SGHAT and CDR2 FQNNGV. This CDR3 has 18 amino acids. V shed 4 bases and J 0 bases; nucleotides not matched to a gene: 9. CDR3 bases: TGTGCCAGCAGCTCGGGTGCTAGCGGGAGGGGCTACCAAGAGACCCAGTACTTC. It encodes CASSSGASGRGYQETQYF.

V gene TRBV27 combines with J gene TRBJ2-2, with TRBD2 matching 13 bases. The germline V gene has CDR1 MNHEY and CDR2 SMNVEV (reference sequence). V shed 3 bases and J 4 bases; nucleotides not matched to a gene: 5. This CDR3 contains 17 residues. CDR3 region: CASSFTSGGGLTGELFF. CDR3 DNA sequence: TGTGCCAGCAGTTTCACTAGCGGGGGGGGGCTCACCGGGGAGCTGTTTTTT.

This clonotype was observed a few times. The CDR3 region has the DNA TGTGCCAGCTCACCACCAGGGACAGGATCCACAGATACGCAGTATTTT. Amino acid sequence: CASSPPGTGSTDTQYF. The chain recombines TRBV18 with TRBJ2-3, with 8 bases that match TRBD1. CDR3 length: 16 residues. Germline assignment: CDR1 KGHSH and CDR2 LQKENI. The junction had 4 bases not matched to a gene; V was cut back by 0 bases and J by 2 bases.

This sequence joins TRBV7-8 and TRBJ2-7; TRBD1 matches at 9 bases. The CDR3 has 15 residues. Germline CDR1 is SGHVS and CDR2 is FQNEAQ. V trimming: 5 bases; J trimming: 6 bases; junction bases outside the gene matches: 11. The CDR3 DNA follows: TGTGCCAGCAGCATAACCGGGACAGGGTACGCCGAGCAGTACTTC. Protein: CASSITGTGYAEQYF.

The V call is TRBV15, the J call TRBJ1-1; tentative D call: TRBD1 (6 bases). V lost 2 bases, J lost 3 bases, and 22 bases lay in between. The germline gives CDR1 LNHNV, CDR2 YYDKDF (reference sequence). This CDR3 has 18 residues. CDR3 coding DNA: TGTGCCACCAGCAGAACATTACCAGGGCCCAGGGGTTACACTGAAGCTTTCTTT. This gives the protein CATSRTLPGPRGYTEAFF. The variable domain in full, completed from reference TRBV15 and TRBJ1-1, reads DAMVIQNPRYQVTQFGKPVTLSCSQTLNHNVMYWYQQKSSQAPKLLFHYYDKDFNNEADTPDNFQSRRPNTSFCFLDIRSPGLGDTAMYLCATSRTLPGPRGYTEAFFGQGTRLTVV.

This clonotype was detected only a few times. This chain joins TRBV12-3 or TRBV12-4 and TRBJ1-1; possible D gene TRBD1, 5 bases. The ends were cut back, 8 bases at V and 5 bases at J, with 15 bases in the middle. This CDR3 contains 13 residues. CDR3 loop: CASGGTVGTEAFF. The CDR3 coding sequence is TGTGCCAGCGGGGGGACTGTGGGGACTGAAGCTTTCTTT.

The table lists this clonotype with a few counts. CDR3: CASSLGPNYEQYF. The CDR3, as DNA: TGTGCCAGCAGTCTGGGACCAAACTACGAGCAGTACTTC. V gene TRBV12-3 or TRBV12-4 combines with J gene TRBJ2-7, with D perhaps matching TRBD1 or TRBD2 (5 bases each). Trimming cost V 5 bases and J 3 bases, with 11 bases left between them. The CDR3 runs to 13 residues.

This clonotype was picked up a small number of times. V gene TRBV7-9 combines with J gene TRBJ2-3; weak D call: TRBD2 (6 bases). From germline, CDR1 is SEHNR and CDR2 FQNEAQ (reference sequence). This CDR3 has 16 residues. Trimming took 6 bases from V and 5 from J, leaving 21 bases between them. Written as DNA, the CDR3 is TGTGCCAGCAGATACTCTGGACCAGGGAGGTTAGATACGCAGTATTTT. Its protein product is CASRYSGPGRLDTQYF.

This chain links TRBV7-4 with TRBJ2-1, with D possibly TRBD2 on 7 matching bases. The CDR3 is 14 residues long. The V and J ends lost 2 bases and 10 bases respectively, with 15 bases between them. Germline CDR1 and CDR2: SGHVT and SQSDAQ. The CDR3 DNA is TGTGCCAGCAGCTTATTAGGGGGAGGGCGCGAGCAGTTCTTC. Its protein is CASSLLGGGREQFF.

This chain joins TRBV7-6 and TRBJ2-7; TRBD1 matches 8 bases. J lost 2 bases, V lost 4 bases, and 10 bases had no gene match. This CDR3 is 16 amino acids long. Germline V gives CDR1 SGHVS, CDR2 FNYEAQ. The CDR3: CASSSSPGRGPYEQYF. CDR3 in DNA: TGTGCCAGCAGCTCTAGCCCCGGCAGGGGGCCCTACGAGCAGTACTTC.